The clone carrying this T cell receptor beta chain was observed at least ten times. What it binds is unknown. TCR libraries were built in bulk with a published protocol and specific TCR primers. TCRdb reprocessed the PCR reads with MiXCR, giving one entry per CDR3 protein. Found here are approximately 63,000 distinct CDR3 sequences, about 20% of them singletons; the top ten hold over 1.1%. These data come from a study of molecular identifiers for immune sequencing clone quantification. Study context: Replicate runs used RNA from roughly 18,000 or 92,000 naive CD8 cells, which was split five ways into aliquots, and four of those aliquots were then sequenced.

Findings and limits, study-wide: Beyond 20 RNA copies, clones held over 99% of effector molecules, compared with under 1% in naive cells.

This CDR3 contains 14 residues. The V end lost 6 bases, the J end lost 6 bases, and 17 bases lay between the germline ends. CDR1 is SQVTM, CDR2 ANQGSEA, per germline. Naive CD8 T cells were sorted as CD8+CD4-CCR7+CD45RA+. The specimen was naive CD8+ T cells from blood, with Jurkat cell RNA spiked in. Subset in this sample: FACS-sorted CD8+CD4-CCR7+CD45RA+ naive T cells. The V gene is TRBV29-1, the J gene TRBJ1-4; possibly TRBD1 for D (6 bases). The sequence derives from a human donor in good health. Some libraries in this study had Jurkat cell RNA spiked in. The DNA for the CDR3 is TGCAGCGTAGCAGGTGCGGGGGCGGATGAAAAACTGTTTTTT. Translating it yields CSVAGAGADEKLFF.